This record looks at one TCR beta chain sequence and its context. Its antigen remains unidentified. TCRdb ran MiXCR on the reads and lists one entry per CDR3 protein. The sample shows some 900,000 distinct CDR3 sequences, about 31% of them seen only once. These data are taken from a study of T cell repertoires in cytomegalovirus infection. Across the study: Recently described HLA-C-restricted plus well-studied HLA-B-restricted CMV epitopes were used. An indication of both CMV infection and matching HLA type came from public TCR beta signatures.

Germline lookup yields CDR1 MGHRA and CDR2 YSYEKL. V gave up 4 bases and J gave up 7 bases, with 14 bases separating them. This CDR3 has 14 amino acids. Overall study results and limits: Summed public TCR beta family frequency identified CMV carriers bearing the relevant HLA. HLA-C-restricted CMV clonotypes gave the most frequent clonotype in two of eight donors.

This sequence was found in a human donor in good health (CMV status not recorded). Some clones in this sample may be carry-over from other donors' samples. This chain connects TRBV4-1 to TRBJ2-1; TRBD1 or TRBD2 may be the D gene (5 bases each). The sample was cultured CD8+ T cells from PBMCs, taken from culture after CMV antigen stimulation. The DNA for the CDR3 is TGCGCCAGCAGCCGAGGCCGGGACCCTAATGAGCAGTTCTTC. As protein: CASSRGRDPNEQFF.